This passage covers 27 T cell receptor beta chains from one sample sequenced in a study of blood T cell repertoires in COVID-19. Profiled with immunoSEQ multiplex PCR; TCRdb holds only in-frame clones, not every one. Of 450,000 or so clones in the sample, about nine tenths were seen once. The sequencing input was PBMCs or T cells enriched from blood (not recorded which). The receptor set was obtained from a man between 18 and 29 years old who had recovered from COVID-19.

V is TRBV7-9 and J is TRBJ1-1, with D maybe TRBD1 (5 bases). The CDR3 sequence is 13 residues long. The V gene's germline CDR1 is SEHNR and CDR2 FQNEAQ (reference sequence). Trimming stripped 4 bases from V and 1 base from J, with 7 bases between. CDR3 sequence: CASSYGGNTEAFF. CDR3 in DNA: TGTGCCAGCAGCTACGGGGGGAACACTGAAGCTTTCTTT.

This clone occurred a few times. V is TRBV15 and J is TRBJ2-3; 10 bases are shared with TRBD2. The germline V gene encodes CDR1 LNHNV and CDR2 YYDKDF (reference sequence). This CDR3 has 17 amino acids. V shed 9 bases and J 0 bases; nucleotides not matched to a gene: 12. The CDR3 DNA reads TGTGCCACGCGACTAGCGGGCTATCCAAATAGCACAGATACGCAGTATTTT. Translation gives CATRLAGYPNSTDTQYF.

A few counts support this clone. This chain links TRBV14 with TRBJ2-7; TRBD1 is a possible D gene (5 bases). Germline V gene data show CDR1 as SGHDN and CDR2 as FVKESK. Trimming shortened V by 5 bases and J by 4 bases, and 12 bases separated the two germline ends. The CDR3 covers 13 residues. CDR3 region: CASSSIQVYEQYF. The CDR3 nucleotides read TGTGCCAGCAGCTCCATACAGGTATACGAGCAGTACTTC.

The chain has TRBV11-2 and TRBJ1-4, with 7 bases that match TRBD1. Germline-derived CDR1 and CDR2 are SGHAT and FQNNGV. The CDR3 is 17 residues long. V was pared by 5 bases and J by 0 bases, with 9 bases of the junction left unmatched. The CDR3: CASSPRTGVSTNEKLFF. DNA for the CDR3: TGTGCCAGCAGCCCAAGGACAGGAGTTTCAACTAATGAAAAACTGTTTTTT.

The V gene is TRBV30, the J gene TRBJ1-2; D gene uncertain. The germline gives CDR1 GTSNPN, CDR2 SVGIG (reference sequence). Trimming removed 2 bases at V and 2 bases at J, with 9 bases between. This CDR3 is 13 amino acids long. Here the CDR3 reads CAWSFPGNYGYTF. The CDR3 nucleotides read TGTGCCTGGAGTTTTCCGGGGAACTATGGCTACACCTTC.

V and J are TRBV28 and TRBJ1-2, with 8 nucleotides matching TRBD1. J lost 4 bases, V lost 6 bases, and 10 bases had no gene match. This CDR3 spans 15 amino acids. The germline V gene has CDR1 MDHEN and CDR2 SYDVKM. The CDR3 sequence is CASRPGTGGFYGYTF. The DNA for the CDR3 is TGTGCCAGCAGGCCAGGGACAGGAGGTTTCTATGGCTACACCTTC.

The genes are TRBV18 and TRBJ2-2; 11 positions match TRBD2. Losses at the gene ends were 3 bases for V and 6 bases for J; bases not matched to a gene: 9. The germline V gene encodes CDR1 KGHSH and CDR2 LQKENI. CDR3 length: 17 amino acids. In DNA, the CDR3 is TGTGCCAGCTCACCGTTTGAACTAGCGGGAGTCGCCGGGGAGCTGTTTTTT. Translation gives CASSPFELAGVAGELFF.

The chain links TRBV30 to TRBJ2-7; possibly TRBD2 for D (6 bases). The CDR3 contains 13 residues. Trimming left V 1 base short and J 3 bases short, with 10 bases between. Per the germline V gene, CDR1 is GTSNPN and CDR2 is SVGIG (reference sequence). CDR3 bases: TGTGCCTGGAGTGGGCACGGGGGCTACGAGCAGTACTTC. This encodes CAWSGHGGYEQYF. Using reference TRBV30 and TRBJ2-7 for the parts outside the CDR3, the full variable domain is SQTIHQWPATLVQPVGSPLSLECTVEGTSNPNLYWYRQAAGRGLQLLFYSVGIGQISSEVPQNLSASRPQDRQFILSSKKLLLSDSGFYLCAWSGHGGYEQYFGPGTRLTVT.

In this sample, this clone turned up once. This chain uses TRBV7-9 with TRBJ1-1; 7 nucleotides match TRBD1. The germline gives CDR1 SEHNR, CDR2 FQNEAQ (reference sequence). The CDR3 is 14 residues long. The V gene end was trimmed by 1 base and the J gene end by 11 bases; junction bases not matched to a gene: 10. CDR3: CASSLEGARSVAFF. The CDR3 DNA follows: TGTGCCAGCAGCTTAGAGGGGGCGAGGTCCGTTGCTTTCTTT.

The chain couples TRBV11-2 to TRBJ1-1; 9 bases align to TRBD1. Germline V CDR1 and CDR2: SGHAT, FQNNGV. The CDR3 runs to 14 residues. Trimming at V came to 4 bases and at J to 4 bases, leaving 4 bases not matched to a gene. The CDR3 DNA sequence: TGTGCCAGCAGCTGGGACAGGGTGGGCACTGAAGCTTTCTTT. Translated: CASSWDRVGTEAFF. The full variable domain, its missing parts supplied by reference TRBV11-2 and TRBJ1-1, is EAGVAQSPRYKIIEKRQSVAFWCNPISGHATLYWYQQILGQGPKLLIQFQNNGVVDDSQLPKDRFSAERLKGVDSTLKIQPAKLEDSAVYLCASSWDRVGTEAFFGQGTRLTVV.

The DNA of the CDR3 is TGTGCCAGCAGCGTAGATGGGACAAGCTATGGCTACACCTTC. Residues: CASSVDGTSYGYTF. The V call is TRBV9, the J call TRBJ1-2; TRBD1 might be the D (6 bases). The CDR3 contains 14 residues. CDR1 and CDR2 from the germline V gene are SGDLS and YYNGEE. Trimming took 0 bases from V and 4 from J, leaving 10 bases between them.

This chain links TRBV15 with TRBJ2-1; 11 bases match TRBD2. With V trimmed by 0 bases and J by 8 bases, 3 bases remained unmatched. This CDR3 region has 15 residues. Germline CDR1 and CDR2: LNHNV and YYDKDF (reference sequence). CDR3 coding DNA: TGTGCCACCAGCAGAGAGATAGCGGGAGGGTATGAGCAGTTCTTC. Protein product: CATSREIAGGYEQFF.

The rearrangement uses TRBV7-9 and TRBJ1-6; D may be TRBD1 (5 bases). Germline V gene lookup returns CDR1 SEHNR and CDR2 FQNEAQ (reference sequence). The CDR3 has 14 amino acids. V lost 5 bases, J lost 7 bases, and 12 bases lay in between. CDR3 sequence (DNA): TGTGCCAGCAGCCTCAGGGCGCCAAATTCACCCCTCCACTTT. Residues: CASSLRAPNSPLHF.

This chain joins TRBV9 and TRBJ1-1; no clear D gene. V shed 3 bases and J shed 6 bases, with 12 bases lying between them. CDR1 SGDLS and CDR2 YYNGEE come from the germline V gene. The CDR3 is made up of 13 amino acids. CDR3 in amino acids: CASSEEAGAEAFF. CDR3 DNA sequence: TGTGCCAGCAGCGAGGAGGCTGGCGCTGAAGCTTTCTTT.

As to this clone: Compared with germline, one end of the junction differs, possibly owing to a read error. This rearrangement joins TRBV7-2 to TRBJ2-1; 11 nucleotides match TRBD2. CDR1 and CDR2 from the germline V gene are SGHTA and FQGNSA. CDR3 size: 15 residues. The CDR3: CASSVAGGTGNEQFF. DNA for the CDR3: TGTGCCAGCAGCGTAGCGGGGGGGACGGGCAATGAGCAGTTCTTC.

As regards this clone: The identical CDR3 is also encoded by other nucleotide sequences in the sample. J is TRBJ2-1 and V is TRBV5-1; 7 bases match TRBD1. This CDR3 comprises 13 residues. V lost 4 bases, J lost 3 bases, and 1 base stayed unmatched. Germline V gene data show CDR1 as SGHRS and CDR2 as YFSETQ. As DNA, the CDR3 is TGCGCCAGCAGCAGGGACAGCTACAATGAGCAGTTCTTC. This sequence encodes CASSRDSYNEQFF. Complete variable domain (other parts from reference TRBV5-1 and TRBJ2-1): KAGVTQTPRYLIKTRGQQVTLSCSPISGHRSVSWYQQTPGQGLQFLFEYFSETQRNKGNFPGRFSGRQFSNSRSEMNVSTLELGDSALYLCASSRDSYNEQFFGPGTRLTVL.

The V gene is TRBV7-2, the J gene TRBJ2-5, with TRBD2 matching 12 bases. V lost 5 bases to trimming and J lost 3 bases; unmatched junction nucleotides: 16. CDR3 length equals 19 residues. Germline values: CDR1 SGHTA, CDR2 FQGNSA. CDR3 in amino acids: CASSDWTSGVLSKEETQYF. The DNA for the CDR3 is TGTGCCAGCAGCGACTGGACTAGCGGGGTCTTATCCAAAGAAGAGACCCAGTACTTC. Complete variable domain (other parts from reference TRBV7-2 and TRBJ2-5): GAGVSQSPSNKVTEKGKDVELRCDPISGHTALYWYRQSLGQGLEFLIYFQGNSAPDKSGLPSDRFSAERTGGSVSTLTIQRTQQEDSAVYLCASSDWTSGVLSKEETQYFGPGTRLLVL.

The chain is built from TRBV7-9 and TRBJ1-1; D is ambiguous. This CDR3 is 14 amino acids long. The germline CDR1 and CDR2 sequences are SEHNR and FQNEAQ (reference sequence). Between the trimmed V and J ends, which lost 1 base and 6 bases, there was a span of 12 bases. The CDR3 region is CASSLGVEPPEAFF. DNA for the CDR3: TGTGCCAGCAGCTTAGGGGTGGAGCCCCCTGAAGCTTTCTTT.

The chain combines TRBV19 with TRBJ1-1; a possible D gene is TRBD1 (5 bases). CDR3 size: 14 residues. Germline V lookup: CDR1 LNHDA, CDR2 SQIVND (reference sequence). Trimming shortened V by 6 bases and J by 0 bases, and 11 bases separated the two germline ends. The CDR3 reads CASRQGFMNTEAFF. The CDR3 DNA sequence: TGTGCCAGTAGGCAGGGCTTCATGAACACTGAAGCTTTCTTT. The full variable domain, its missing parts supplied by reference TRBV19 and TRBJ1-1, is DGGITQSPKYLFRKEGQNVTLSCEQNLNHDAMYWYRQDPGQGLRLIYYSQIVNDFQKGDIAEGYSVSREKKESFPLTVTSAQKNPTAFYLCASRQGFMNTEAFFGQGTRLTVV.

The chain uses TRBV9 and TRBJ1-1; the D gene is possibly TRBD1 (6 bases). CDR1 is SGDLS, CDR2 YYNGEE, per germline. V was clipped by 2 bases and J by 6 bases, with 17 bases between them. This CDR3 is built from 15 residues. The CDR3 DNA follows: TGTGCCAGCAGCGTCTCTGGGGGCCAAACGGCTGAAGCTTTCTTT. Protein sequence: CASSVSGGQTAEAFF.

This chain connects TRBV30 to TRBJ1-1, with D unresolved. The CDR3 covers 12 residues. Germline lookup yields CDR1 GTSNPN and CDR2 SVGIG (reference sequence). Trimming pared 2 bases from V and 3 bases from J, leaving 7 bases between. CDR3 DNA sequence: TGTGCCTGGAGTTTACAATACACTGAAGCTTTCTTT. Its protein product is CAWSLQYTEAFF.

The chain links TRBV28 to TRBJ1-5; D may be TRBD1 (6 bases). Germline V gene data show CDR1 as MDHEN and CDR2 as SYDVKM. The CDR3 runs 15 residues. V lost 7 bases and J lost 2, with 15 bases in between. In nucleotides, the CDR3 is TGTGCCAGCACCTACAGGGAATTAGGCAATCAGCCCCAGCATTTT. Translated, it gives CASTYRELGNQPQHF. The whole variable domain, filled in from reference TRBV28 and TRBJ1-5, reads DVKVTQSSRYLVKRTGEKVFLECVQDMDHENMFWYRQDPGLGLRLIYFSYDVKMKEKGDIPEGYSVSREKKERFSLILESASTNQTSMYLCASTYRELGNQPQHFGDGTRLSIL.

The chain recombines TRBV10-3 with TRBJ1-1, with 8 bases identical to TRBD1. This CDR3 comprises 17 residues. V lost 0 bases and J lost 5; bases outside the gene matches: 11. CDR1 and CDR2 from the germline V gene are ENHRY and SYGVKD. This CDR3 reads CAISESTTTGEDTEAFF. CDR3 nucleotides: TGTGCCATCAGTGAGTCGACGACGACAGGGGAGGATACTGAAGCTTTCTTT.

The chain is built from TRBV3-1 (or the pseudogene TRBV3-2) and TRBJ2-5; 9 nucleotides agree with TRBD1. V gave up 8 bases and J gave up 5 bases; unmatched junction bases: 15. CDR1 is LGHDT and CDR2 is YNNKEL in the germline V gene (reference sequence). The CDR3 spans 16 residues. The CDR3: CASGGTGGEAVETQYF. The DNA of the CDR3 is TGTGCCAGCGGAGGAACAGGGGGCGAGGCAGTGGAGACCCAGTACTTC.

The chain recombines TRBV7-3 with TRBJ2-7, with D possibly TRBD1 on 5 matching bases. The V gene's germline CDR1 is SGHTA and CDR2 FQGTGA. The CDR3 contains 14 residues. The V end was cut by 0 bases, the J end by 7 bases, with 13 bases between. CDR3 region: CASSLTTSSGEQYF. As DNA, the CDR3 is TGTGCCAGCAGCTTAACGACCTCCTCAGGGGAGCAGTACTTC.

The chain's CDR3 is CAINSGESSYNEQFF. CDR3 DNA: TGTGCCATCAACTCCGGAGAGAGCTCCTACAATGAGCAGTTCTTC. This chain links TRBV10-3 with TRBJ2-1, with D uncertain. Per the germline V gene, CDR1 is ENHRY and CDR2 is SYGVKD. V lost 7 bases and J lost 0, with 13 bases in between. This CDR3 has 15 residues.

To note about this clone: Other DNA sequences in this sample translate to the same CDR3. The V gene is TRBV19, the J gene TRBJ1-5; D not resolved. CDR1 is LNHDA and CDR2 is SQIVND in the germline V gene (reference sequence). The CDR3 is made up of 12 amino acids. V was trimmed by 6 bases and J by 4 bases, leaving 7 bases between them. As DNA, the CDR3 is TGTGCCAGTAGAGGAGGAAATCAGCCCCAGCATTTT. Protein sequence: CASRGGNQPQHF.